This T cell receptor beta chain was obtained from a study of cytomegalovirus exposure and HLA in healthy donors. Findings and caveats of the study: A list of approximately 150 TCR beta chains associated with cytomegalovirus was given.

To note about this clone: The antigen is not known. This sample also contains other DNA sequences that code for the same CDR3.

Though probably carrying unrecorded immune exposures, donors were nominally healthy at sampling. 13 Jbeta primers and 60 Vbeta primers were used for the PCR. Measured with immunoSEQ multiplex PCR; TCRdb has only the in-frame clones, and not every one. Of roughly 40,000 clones in the sample, roughly 47% were seen once. The V gene's germline CDR1 is SGHRS and CDR2 YFSETQ. V trimming: 2 bases; J trimming: 0 bases; junction bases outside the gene matches: 2. CDR3 length: 15 amino acids. Sequenced: PBMCs. The chain uses TRBV5-1 and TRBJ2-1, with 7 bases aligning to TRBD2. This clonotype originated in a human donor in good health. CDR3 coding DNA: TGCGCCAGCAGCTTTGGCGGGGGCTCCTACAATGAGCAGTTCTTC. It is translated as CASSFGGGSYNEQFF.